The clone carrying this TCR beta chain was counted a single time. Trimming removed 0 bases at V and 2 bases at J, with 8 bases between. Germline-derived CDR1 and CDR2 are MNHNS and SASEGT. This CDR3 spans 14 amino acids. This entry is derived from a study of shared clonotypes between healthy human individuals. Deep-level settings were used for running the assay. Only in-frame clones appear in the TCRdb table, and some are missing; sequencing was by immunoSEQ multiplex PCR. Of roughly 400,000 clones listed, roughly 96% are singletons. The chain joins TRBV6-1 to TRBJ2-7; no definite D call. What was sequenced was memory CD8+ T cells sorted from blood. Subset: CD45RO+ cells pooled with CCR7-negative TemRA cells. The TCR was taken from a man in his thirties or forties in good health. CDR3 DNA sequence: TGTGCCAGCAGTGAAGCGGGCGGAACCTACGAGCAGTACTTC. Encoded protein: CASSEAGGTYEQYF.